A single sample is the source of the 15 T cell receptor beta chains below, sequenced in a study of blood T cell repertoires in COVID-19. Produced via immunoSEQ multiplex PCR; TCRdb's table is partial and in-frame only. The profile shows 70,000 to 90,000 clones, 70% to 90% of them singletons. The source material was peripheral blood. The receptors were sampled from a man between 60 and 75 years old with acute or convalescent COVID-19.

The genes are TRBV27 and TRBJ2-5; 11 bases align to TRBD1. V trimming: 2 bases; J trimming: 5 bases; junction bases outside the gene matches: 7. CDR1 and CDR2 (germline): MNHEY, SMNVEV (reference sequence). There are 16 residues in the CDR3. CDR3 region: CASSLIGTGGRETQYF. In DNA, the CDR3 is TGTGCCAGCAGTTTAATAGGGACAGGGGGAAGGGAGACCCAGTACTTC.

This clone was seen just once. This chain uses TRBV5-1 with TRBJ2-3; 8 positions match TRBD2. CDR1 SGHRS and CDR2 YFSETQ come from the germline V gene. CDR3 length: 16 amino acids. V trimming: 3 bases; J trimming: 0 bases; junction bases outside the gene matches: 6. DNA for the CDR3: TGCGCCAGCAGCTCCGGACTAGCCCTGAGCACAGATACGCAGTATTTT. Translated, it gives CASSSGLALSTDTQYF.

CDR3 amino acids: CASSQDPRGRDTQYF. Here the CDR3 DNA reads TGCGCCAGCAGCCAAGATCCCAGGGGCCGAGATACGCAGTATTTT. V is TRBV4-3 and J is TRBJ2-3, with TRBD1 as a possible D gene (6 bases). V was trimmed by 0 bases and J by 5 bases, leaving 12 bases between them. The CDR3 sequence is 15 residues long. The V gene's germline CDR1 is LGHNA and CDR2 YSLEER.

V usage is TRBV5-6 and J usage is TRBJ1-5, with D unresolved. Trimming cost V 4 bases and J 0 bases, with 8 bases left between them. Germline V gene lookup returns CDR1 SGHDT and CDR2 YYEEEE. CDR3 length equals 14 residues. As DNA, the CDR3 is TGTGCCAGCAGCCGGACTGTTAGCAATCAGCCCCAGCATTTT. Its protein is CASSRTVSNQPQHF.

The J gene is TRBJ2-1, the V gene TRBV6-2 or TRBV6-3; 8 bases map to TRBD2. This CDR3 has 13 amino acids. The trim removed 6 bases at V and 9 bases at J, leaving 7 bases unmatched. Per the germline V gene, CDR1 is MNHEY and CDR2 is SVGEGT. CDR3 loop: CASSTGTSSEQFF. The CDR3 bases are TGTGCCAGCAGCACCGGGACTAGTAGTGAGCAGTTCTTC.

This chain connects TRBV5-5 to TRBJ1-2; D unclear. The CDR3 spans 16 residues. The V gene's germline CDR1 is SGHKS and CDR2 YYEKEE (reference sequence). V lost 4 bases and J 2 bases, leaving 18 bases between the germline ends. CDR3 coding DNA: TGTGCCAGCAGCCTTGGGCACGTCGGTGGGAACTATGGCTACACCTTC. Protein product: CASSLGHVGGNYGYTF.

This clone was observed a single time. This chain joins TRBV11-2 and TRBJ2-3; 12 positions match TRBD1. The ends lost 11 bases at V and 5 bases at J; junction bases unmatched: 11. Germline lookup yields CDR1 SGHAT and CDR2 FQNNGV. CDR3 length equals 15 residues. CDR3 bases: TGTGCCTCCTCCATGGGACAGGGGGCGGGAGATACGCAGTATTTT. It encodes CASSMGQGAGDTQYF.

The genes are TRBV6-6 and TRBJ1-1, with D possibly matching TRBD1 (5 bases). The CDR3 has 16 amino acids. Germline assignment: CDR1 MNHNY and CDR2 SVGAGI (reference sequence). V dropped 6 bases and J dropped 0 bases, with 17 bases sitting between them. The CDR3 is CASRRDSGVLNTEAFF. In DNA, the CDR3 is TGTGCCAGCAGGAGGGACTCCGGAGTCTTGAACACTGAAGCTTTCTTT.

The V call is TRBV5-1, the J call TRBJ2-3, with 7 positions matching TRBD2. The V gene end was trimmed by 0 bases and the J gene end by 5 bases; junction bases not matched to a gene: 3. Germline values: CDR1 SGHRS, CDR2 YFSETQ. The CDR3 is made up of 14 amino acids. The CDR3 DNA reads as TGCGCCAGCAGCTTGGGTAGCGGGCTAGATACGCAGTATTTT. This sequence encodes CASSLGSGLDTQYF.

The genes are TRBV21-1 and TRBJ1-1; the table's D call, TRBD1, was not checked against the DNA. TRBV21-1 is a known pseudogene. The CDR3 extends over 14 amino acids. CDR3 nucleotides: TGTGCCAGCTTAGGGGATCAGGGGGCCGCTGAAGCTTTCTTT. Translating gives CASLGDQGAAEAFF.

The chain carries TRBV2 and TRBJ1-2; tentatively, D is TRBD1 (5 bases). The CDR3 runs to 17 residues. Trimming took 4 bases from V and 2 from J, leaving 20 bases between them. The germline V gene has CDR1 SNHLY and CDR2 FYNNEI. CDR3 region: CASSGRPSGTDNYGYTF. The DNA of the CDR3 is TGTGCCAGCAGTGGCCGACCTTCAGGGACTGACAACTATGGCTACACCTTC.

V and J are TRBV5-6 and TRBJ2-5; 7 nucleotides match TRBD2. The V segment lost 3 bases and the J segment 5 bases; nucleotides outside the gene matches: 7. Germline-derived CDR1 and CDR2 are SGHDT and YYEEEE. The CDR3 sequence is 14 residues long. The CDR3 loop is CASSSPRGTETQYF. The CDR3 nucleotides read TGTGCCAGCAGCTCCCCGCGGGGGACGGAGACCCAGTACTTC.

The chain is built from TRBV2 and TRBJ1-6; D perhaps matches TRBD1 (5 bases). CDR1 and CDR2 (germline): SNHLY, FYNNEI. V dropped 2 bases and J dropped 7 bases, with 12 bases sitting between them. The CDR3 consists of 15 residues. The CDR3 is CASSEQGLGNSPLHF. CDR3 DNA sequence: TGTGCCAGCAGTGAACAGGGTTTGGGGAATTCACCCCTCCACTTT.

This clone was counted a single time. This chain links TRBV3-1 (or the pseudogene TRBV3-2) with TRBJ2-7; 7 nucleotides agree with TRBD2. The CDR3 length is 15 residues. V shed 4 bases, J shed 6 bases, and the junction held 12 bases outside the gene matches. CDR1 LGHDT and CDR2 YNNKEL come from the germline V gene (reference sequence). CDR3 loop: CASSRKARETSEQYF. CDR3 nucleotide sequence: TGTGCCAGCAGCCGTAAGGCGCGGGAGACCAGCGAGCAGTACTTC.

In its sample, this clone was seen once. The chain has TRBV5-6 and TRBJ1-5; no definite D call. Trimming took 4 bases from V and 1 from J, leaving 12 bases between them. CDR1 is SGHDT and CDR2 is YYEEEE in the germline V gene. The CDR3 has 15 residues. The CDR3 reads CASSPSPQSNQPQHF. As DNA, the CDR3 is TGTGCCAGCAGCCCTAGTCCGCAGAGCAATCAGCCCCAGCATTTT.